Listed below are T cell receptor beta chains from one sample, sequenced in a study of cytomegalovirus exposure and HLA in healthy donors. Libraries were prepared by immunoSEQ multiplex PCR; TCRdb keeps only in-frame clonotypes and omits some of them. The listing records over 90,000 clones. Sequencing used PBMCs. The receptors originated from a man aged 40-49 years in good health and CMV-seronegative. The CDR3 runs from the conserved cysteine through the conserved F or W. The D gene is left open where the match is weak.

CDR3 protein: CASSQEYSWTHGPKETQYF; CDR3 DNA: TGTGCCAGCAGCCAAGAGTATTCCTGGACTCACGGCCCCAAAGAGACCCAGTACTTC; D gene: -; J gene: TRBJ2-5; V gene: TRBV14
CDR3 protein: CASSQDLYGGGYTF; CDR3 DNA: TGCGCCAGCAGCCAAGATCTGTATGGCGGTGGCTACACCTTC; D gene: -; J gene: TRBJ1-2; V gene: TRBV4-3
CDR3 protein: CASSYLNRDIPYEQYF; CDR3 DNA: TGTGCCAGCAGTTACTTAAACCGGGACATCCCCTACGAGCAGTACTTC; D gene: -; J gene: TRBJ2-7; V gene: TRBV6-5
CDR3 protein: CAWSGQNNQPQHF; CDR3 DNA: TGTGCCTGGAGTGGGCAGAACAATCAGCCCCAGCATTTT; D gene: -; J gene: TRBJ1-5; V gene: TRBV30
CDR3 protein: CASQRAGVNYGYTF; CDR3 DNA: TGTGCCTCCCAGAGGGCAGGTGTGAACTATGGCTACACCTTC; D gene: -; J gene: TRBJ1-2; V gene: TRBV6-1
CDR3 protein: CATRLEGTGELFF; CDR3 DNA: TGTGCCACACGACTAGAGGGCACCGGGGAGCTGTTTTTT; D gene: -; J gene: TRBJ2-2; V gene: TRBV10-3
CDR3 protein: CASSIAGTDTQYF; CDR3 DNA: TGTGCCAGCAGCATCGCAGGGACAGATACGCAGTATTTT; D gene: -; J gene: TRBJ2-3; V gene: TRBV5-4
CDR3 protein: CASSPLTGTGDTEAFF; CDR3 DNA: TGTGCCAGCTCACCGCTCACCGGGACAGGTGACACTGAAGCTTTCTTT; D gene: TRBD1; J gene: TRBJ1-1; V gene: TRBV18
CDR3 protein: CASGERSSYNEQFF; CDR3 DNA: TGTGCCAGCGGAGAGCGGAGCTCCTACAATGAGCAGTTCTTC; D gene: -; J gene: TRBJ2-1; V gene: TRBV7-8
CDR3 protein: CASSSSGTATRNTEAFF; CDR3 DNA: TGTGCCAGTAGTAGTTCCGGGACAGCTACCCGGAACACTGAAGCTTTCTTT; D gene: TRBD1; J gene: TRBJ1-1; V gene: TRBV19